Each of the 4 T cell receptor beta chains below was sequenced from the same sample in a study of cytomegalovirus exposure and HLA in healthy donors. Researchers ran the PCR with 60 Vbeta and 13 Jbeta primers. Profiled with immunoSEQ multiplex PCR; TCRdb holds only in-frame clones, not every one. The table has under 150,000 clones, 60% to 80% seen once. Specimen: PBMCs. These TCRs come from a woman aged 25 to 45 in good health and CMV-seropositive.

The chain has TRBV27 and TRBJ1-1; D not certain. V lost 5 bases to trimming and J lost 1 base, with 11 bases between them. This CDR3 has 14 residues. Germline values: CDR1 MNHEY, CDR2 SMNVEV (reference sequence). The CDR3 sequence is CASSPNSWNTEAFF. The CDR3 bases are TGTGCCAGCAGTCCCAACAGCTGGAACACTGAAGCTTTCTTT.

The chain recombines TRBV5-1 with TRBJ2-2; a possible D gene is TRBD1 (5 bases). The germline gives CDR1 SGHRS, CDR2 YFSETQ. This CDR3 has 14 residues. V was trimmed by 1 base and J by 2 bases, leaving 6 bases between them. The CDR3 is CASSLRGNTGELFF. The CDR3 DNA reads TGCGCCAGCAGCTTGAGGGGCAACACCGGGGAGCTGTTTTTT.

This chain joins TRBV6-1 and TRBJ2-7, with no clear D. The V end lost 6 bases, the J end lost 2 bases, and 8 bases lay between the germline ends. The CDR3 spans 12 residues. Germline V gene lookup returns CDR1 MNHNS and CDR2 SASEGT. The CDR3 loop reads CASSLTAYEQYF. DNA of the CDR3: TGTGCCAGCAGCCTAACAGCCTACGAGCAGTACTTC.

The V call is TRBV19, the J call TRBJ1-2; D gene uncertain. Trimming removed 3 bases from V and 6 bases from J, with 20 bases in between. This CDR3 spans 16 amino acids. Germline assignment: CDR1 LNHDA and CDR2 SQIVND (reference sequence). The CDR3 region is CASSIGRSEGGDGYTF. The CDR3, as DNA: TGTGCCAGTAGTATCGGAAGGAGTGAGGGAGGCGATGGCTACACCTTC.